This TCR beta chain was found in a study of T cell repertoires in cytomegalovirus infection. In the study overall: Recently identified HLA-C-restricted CMV epitopes were among the peptides used. Matching HLA type, along with CMV infection, was indicated by public TCR beta signatures.

TCRdb used MiXCR to reprocess the reads, holding one entry per CDR3 protein. In the table there are fewer than 850,000 distinct CDR3 sequences, just under 30% of which are singletons. This clonotype has just a few counts. The antigen is unknown. Study results and caveats: Carriers of CMV and the relevant HLA type were discriminated by public TCR beta frequency. There were HLA-C-restricted CMV-specific TCR beta clonotypes dominating the ex vivo response.

This CDR3 is 15 amino acids long. Germline-derived CDR1 and CDR2 are LNHDA and SQIVND (reference sequence). With V trimmed by 5 bases and J by 11 bases, 17 bases remained unmatched. The chain links TRBV19 to TRBJ1-1; 7 bases fit TRBD1. The source was cultured CD8+ T cells from PBMCs, collected from culture after CMV antigen stimulation. The receptor was derived from a human donor in good health (CMV status not recorded). Some clones in this sample may be carry-over from other donors' samples. The CDR3 DNA is TGTGCCAGTAGTCTCCGACAGGGCCGGATCCTTGGGGCTTTCTTT. Its translation: CASSLRQGRILGAFF.